The rows below give T cell receptor beta chains drawn from one sample of a study of blood T cells in healthy people across ages. TCRdb analysed the 5' RACE reads with MiXCR anew, one entry per CDR3 protein. The data contain about 2 million distinct CDR3 sequences, 49% of them singletons. Sequenced: blood. The receptors come from a woman aged 40 to 49 in good health. The CDR3 runs from the conserved cysteine through the conserved F or W. The D gene is left open where the match is weak. A row's size may be missing; if present it is once, few, many or a size class.

j_call clone_size v_call d_call cdr3_nt cdr3_aa
TRBJ2-1 once TRBV4-2 TRBD1 TGTGCCAGCAGCCCGGTTTTAGGGACAGGGGCCAATGAGCAGTTCTTC CASSPVLGTGANEQFF
TRBJ2-1 . TRBV5-6 . TGTGCCAGCAGCTTGTCGCACGGCTTGAGCTCCTACAATGAGCAGTTCTTC CASSLSHGLSSYNEQFF
TRBJ2-3 . TRBV7-2 . TGTGCCAGCAGCCCCTATCCAGGGGAAGCTAGCACAGATACGCAGTATTTT CASSPYPGEASTDTQYF
TRBJ1-6 . TRBV4-1 . TGCGCCAGCAGCCCAAGGACCCCGGACCCCGTGGGAGATTCACCCCTCCACTTT CASSPRTPDPVGDSPLHF
TRBJ1-1 . TRBV4-3 . TGCGCCAGCAGCCAAGATGGGGGGTGGAACACTGAAGCTTTCTTT CASSQDGGWNTEAFF
TRBJ1-1 . TRBV20-1 . TGCAGTGCTAGAGATCATATAGAGGGAGCTTTCTTT CSARDHIEGAFF
TRBJ1-6 . TRBV20-1 . TGCAGTGCTGACACAGGGCAGCGTTCACCCCTCCACTTT CSADTGQRSPLHF
TRBJ1-2 few TRBV4-1 TRBD1 TGCGCCAGCAGCCAGACGAGTGGAGGGGGCAGGTATGGCTACACCTTC CASSQTSGGGRYGYTF
TRBJ2-3 . TRBV9 . TGTGCCAGCAAACCCAGGGATACAGATACGCAGTATTTT CASKPRDTDTQYF
TRBJ1-2 . TRBV20-1 . TGCAGTGGGGACGGAAACTATGGCTACACCTTC CSGDGNYGYTF
TRBJ1-4 once TRBV7-2 TRBD1 TGTGCCAGCAGCGAGGGAGGGCAGGGGGCTTCGAGTGAAAAACTGTTTTTT CASSEGGQGASSEKLFF
TRBJ2-7 . TRBV28 . TGTGCCAGCAATGCTGACAGCTACGAGCAGTACTTC CASNADSYEQYF
TRBJ1-2 few TRBV28 TRBD1 TGTGCCAGCAGGATAACAGGGGATAAGGCCTATGGCTACACCTTC CASRITGDKAYGYTF
TRBJ1-1 once TRBV29-1 . TGCAGCGTCCCCAGTGGGAACACTGAAGCTTTCTTT CSVPSGNTEAFF
TRBJ2-1 few TRBV4-3 . TGCGCCAGCAGCCAAGATAGTTTTCGGGTCAATGAGCAGTTCTTC CASSQDSFRVNEQFF
TRBJ2-5 . TRBV13 . TGTGCCAGCAGCTTCAGGGACGTGGAGACCCAGTACTTC CASSFRDVETQYF
TRBJ1-1 . TRBV18 . TGTGCCAGCTCACCAAGACACGGGGGCCACACTGAAGCTTTCTTT CASSPRHGGHTEAFF
TRBJ2-5 . TRBV21-1 . TGTGCCAGCAGCAAAGAGGAGGGAGAGACCCAGTACTTC CASSKEEGETQYF
TRBJ2-5 . TRBV15 TRBD2 TGTGCCACCAGCAGAGGCCTAGCGGGGGGACAAGAGACCCAGTACTTC CATSRGLAGGQETQYF
TRBJ2-6 . TRBV24-1 . TGTGCCACCAGTGACAAAAGGGACCCTGGGGCCAACGTCCTGACTTTC CATSDKRDPGANVLTF
TRBJ2-4 . TRBV20-1 TRBD2 TGCGGTGCTAGAGACAGCGGGGCGGCCAAAAACATTCAGTACTTC CGARDSGAAKNIQYF
TRBJ1-5 . TRBV20-1 TRBD1 TGCAGTGCTTTTTTTGGACAGGGCGGGCAGCCCCAGCATTTT CSAFFGQGGQPQHF
TRBJ2-5 few TRBV7-9 TRBD1 TGTGCCAGCACCGGACAGGGGTTAACGGAGACCCAGTACTTC CASTGQGLTETQYF
TRBJ2-1 few TRBV29-1 TRBD1 TGCAGCGTTGAGAACAGGGGCTCCTACAATGAGCAGTTCTTC CSVENRGSYNEQFF
TRBJ2-3 few TRBV6-4 . TGTGCCAGCAGTGACTCGGGCTGGGGAACAGATACGCAGTATTTT CASSDSGWGTDTQYF
TRBJ2-1 . TRBV20-1 TRBD2 TGCAGTGCTCCGACTAGCGGGCGGCTCAATGAGCAGTTCTTC CSAPTSGRLNEQFF
TRBJ2-1 few TRBV12-3/TRBV12-4 TRBD2 TGTGCCAGCAGTGAGACTAGCGGGGGGTCGTCCTACAATGAGCAGTTCTTC CASSETSGGSSYNEQFF
TRBJ2-3 few TRBV20-1 TRBD1 TGCAGTGCTAGCCGTAGGACAGGGCTCAAAGATACGCAGTATTTT CSASRRTGLKDTQYF
TRBJ1-2 few TRBV28 . TGTGCCAGCAGTACAAGCAGGGGAAGCTACACCTTC CASSTSRGSYTF
TRBJ2-5 . TRBV2 . TGTGCCAGCAAAGGGGTTTTACCTGAGACCCAGTACTTC CASKGVLPETQYF
TRBJ2-1 . TRBV29-1 . TGCAGCGCTATGGGGGGAAGCGAAGCCTACAATGAGCAGTTCTTC CSAMGGSEAYNEQFF
TRBJ2-3 few TRBV20-1 . TGCAGTGCCCGAGGGGCCCTTCCACCCACAGATACGCAGTATTTT CSARGALPPTDTQYF
TRBJ2-7 . TRBV15 . TGTGCCACCAGCAGAGGATTGGAGTACGAGCAGTACTTC CATSRGLEYEQYF
TRBJ2-3 . TRBV4-1 . TGCGCCAGCAGTCAATCAGCTGCCGATATGCAGTATTTT CASSQSAADMQYF
TRBJ2-3 . TRBV5-1 . TGCGCCAGCAGCTTGAGCCAAGTGGATACGCAGTATTTT CASSLSQVDTQYF
TRBJ1-5 few TRBV3-1 . TGTGCCAGCAGCCACAGGGGAGGCATACCCCAGCATTTT CASSHRGGIPQHF
TRBJ2-1 . TRBV29-1 TRBD1 TGCAGCGTTGCCCGGGACAGGGGCTACAATGAGCAGTTCTTC CSVARDRGYNEQFF
TRBJ2-7 . TRBV4-3 TRBD2 TGCGCCAGCAGCCAAGGGCGGGGGGCTCCCTACGAGCAGTACTTC CASSQGRGAPYEQYF
TRBJ2-3 few TRBV6-5 . TGTGCCAGCAGCATAGGAGCAAGCACAGATACGCAGTATTTT CASSIGASTDTQYF
TRBJ1-5 . TRBV6-2/TRBV6-3 . TGTGCCAGCATGCCAGCGTTGGGCAATCAGCCCCAGCATTTT CASMPALGNQPQHF
TRBJ2-5 . TRBV20-1 TRBD2 TGCAGTGCTAGAGATCAGGGGGCTAGCGGGAGTGGTCGAGAGACCCAGTACTTC CSARDQGASGSGRETQYF
TRBJ2-7 . TRBV9 . TGTGCCAGCAGCGAAGGGGGCGGGGAAGGGTACGAGCAGTACTTC CASSEGGGEGYEQYF
TRBJ2-1 . TRBV24-1 . TGTGCCACCAGTGATGCCCAACGTACGAACAATGAGCAGTTCTTC CATSDAQRTNNEQFF
TRBJ2-2 . TRBV2 . TGTGCCAGCATATGGGGGCCTGGCACCGGGGAGCTGTTTTTT CASIWGPGTGELFF
TRBJ2-1 . TRBV7-9 TRBD1 TGTGCCAGCAGTCAAAAGGGACAGTTCAATGAGCAGTTCTTC CASSQKGQFNEQFF
TRBJ2-6 . TRBV27 TRBD1 TGTGCCAGCAGTTTATCGATACAGGGGCGCTTCAACGTCCTGACTTTC CASSLSIQGRFNVLTF
TRBJ1-2 . TRBV11-2 . TGTGCCAGCAGCTTAGACCCCCTCAGGCCATATTACTATGGCTACACCTTC CASSLDPLRPYYYGYTF
TRBJ1-5 . TRBV20-1 . TGCAGTGTGATCGGTCAGCCCCAGCATTTT CSVIGQPQHF
TRBJ2-1 few TRBV5-1 TRBD2 TGCGCCAGCAGCTTGGCCAGACCTAGCGGGGGGGCCGGGAATGAGCAGTTCTTC CASSLARPSGGAGNEQFF
TRBJ2-1 . TRBV19 . TGTGCCAGTAGTATAGATCAGGGCGGGATAGGAAATGAGCAGTTCTTC CASSIDQGGIGNEQFF
TRBJ2-7 . TRBV9 . TGTGCCAGCAGCGACAACCGGGGGCCGTCCTACAATGAGCAGTACTTC CASSDNRGPSYNEQYF
TRBJ2-7 . TRBV15 TRBD2 TGTGCCACCAGCAGAGCGAGCGGGACTAGCTCCTACGAGCAGTACTTC CATSRASGTSSYEQYF
TRBJ2-7 many TRBV7-2 . TGTGCCAGCAGCTTAGGGGGGGGGGCTGCCTACGAGCAGTACTTC CASSLGGGAAYEQYF
TRBJ2-7 . TRBV24-1 . TGTGCCACAAGTGCAGGGTCTGAACAGTACTTC CATSAGSEQYF